This TCR delta chain was identified in a study of gamma-delta T cells after stem cell transplantation. The table lists this clone with a few counts. A read error is possible here, since a much larger clone lies one base away. Other DNA sequences of this sample code for an identical CDR3. Germline lookup yields CDR1 TSWWSYY and CDR2 QGS. This CDR3 contains 21 residues. TCRdb processed the RT-PCR reads again with the CATT caller. The table lists about 15,000 delta-chain clones, just under 9.5% of them singletons. This sequence was found in a human donor. It is not recorded whose cells these are; they may come from a transplant donor. The V call is TRDV1, the J call TRDJ1, with TRDD3 identical over 13 bases. The sequenced sample consisted of gamma-delta T cells. The CDR3 DNA is TGTGCCCTTGGGGAACTTCATAACTTCCTACTGGGGGATACGCCAGGCGATAAACTCATCTTT. It yields the protein CALGELHNFLLGDTPGDKLIF.